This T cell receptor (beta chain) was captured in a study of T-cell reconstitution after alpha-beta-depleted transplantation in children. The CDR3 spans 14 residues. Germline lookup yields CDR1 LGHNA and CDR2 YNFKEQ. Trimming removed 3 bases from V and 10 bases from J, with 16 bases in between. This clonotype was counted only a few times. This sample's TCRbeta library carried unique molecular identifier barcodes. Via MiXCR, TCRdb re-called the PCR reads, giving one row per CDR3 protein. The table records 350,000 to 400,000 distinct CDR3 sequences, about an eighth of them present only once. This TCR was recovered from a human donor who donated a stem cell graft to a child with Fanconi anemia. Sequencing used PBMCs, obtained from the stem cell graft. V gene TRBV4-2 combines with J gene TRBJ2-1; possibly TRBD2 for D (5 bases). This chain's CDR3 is CASSQRVRANEQFF. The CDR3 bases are TGTGCCAGCAGCCAGAGGGTGCGGGCCAACGAGCAGTTCTTC.